This TCR beta chain was captured in a study of T-cell memory formation after mild COVID-19. As for the study in general: In these data, TCR clusters were largely donor specific. General study points: Cross-reactive memory appears to have joined, as suggested by some responding clones showing up in pre-infection memory. In second-wave clones peaking day 37, SARS-CoV-2 specificity remained unconfirmed.

Comment on this clonotype: What it binds is not known.

Trimming left V 1 base short and J 4 bases short, with 17 bases between. The CDR3 loop spans 17 amino acids. Germline assignment: CDR1 LNHDA and CDR2 SQIVND (reference sequence). After 5'RACE with constant-segment primers, TCR alpha and TCR beta cDNA libraries carrying sample barcodes and UMIs were obtained. A single record per CDR3 protein comes from TCRdb applying MiXCR to the 5' RACE reads. This sample carries around 80,000 distinct CDR3 sequences, roughly 12% of them seen once, and the ten largest clones take around two fifths. Sequencing was performed on PBMCs or a T cell subset sorted from them (not recorded which). The rearrangement uses TRBV19 and TRBJ1-5; D is unresolved. This receptor was obtained from a man between 18 and 35 years old who had mild COVID-19 (a few samples of this study predate the infection). Cell type and time point are not known. The CDR3 region is CASSIAGVVGNNQPQHF. The CDR3 DNA is TGTGCCAGTAGTATAGCCGGGGTAGTTGGGAATAATCAGCCCCAGCATTTT.